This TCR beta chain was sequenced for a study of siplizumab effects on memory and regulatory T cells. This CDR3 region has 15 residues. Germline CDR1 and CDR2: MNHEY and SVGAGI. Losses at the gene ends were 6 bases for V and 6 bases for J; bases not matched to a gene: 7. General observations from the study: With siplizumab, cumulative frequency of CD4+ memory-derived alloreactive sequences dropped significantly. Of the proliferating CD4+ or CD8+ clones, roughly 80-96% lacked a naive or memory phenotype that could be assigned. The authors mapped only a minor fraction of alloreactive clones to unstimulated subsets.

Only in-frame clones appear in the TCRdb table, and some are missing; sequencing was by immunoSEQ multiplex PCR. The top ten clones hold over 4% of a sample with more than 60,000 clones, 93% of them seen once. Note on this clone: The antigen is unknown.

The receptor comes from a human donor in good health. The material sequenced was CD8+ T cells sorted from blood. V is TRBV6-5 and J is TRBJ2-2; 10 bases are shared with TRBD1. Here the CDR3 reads CASSPQGQGSGELFF. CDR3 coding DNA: TGTGCCAGCAGCCCCCAGGGACAGGGGTCCGGGGAGCTGTTTTTT.